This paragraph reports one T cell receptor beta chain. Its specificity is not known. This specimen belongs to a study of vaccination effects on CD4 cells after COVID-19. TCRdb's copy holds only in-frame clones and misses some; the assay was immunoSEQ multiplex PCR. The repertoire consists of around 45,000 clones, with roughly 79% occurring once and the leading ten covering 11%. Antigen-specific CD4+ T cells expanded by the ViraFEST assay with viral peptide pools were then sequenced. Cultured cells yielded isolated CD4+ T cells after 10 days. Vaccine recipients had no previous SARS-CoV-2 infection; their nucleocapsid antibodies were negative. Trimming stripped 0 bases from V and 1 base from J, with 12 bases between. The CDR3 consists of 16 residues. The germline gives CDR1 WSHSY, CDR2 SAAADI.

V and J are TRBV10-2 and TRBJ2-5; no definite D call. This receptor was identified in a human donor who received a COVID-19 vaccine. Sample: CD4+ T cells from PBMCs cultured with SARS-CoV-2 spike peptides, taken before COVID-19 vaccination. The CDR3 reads CASSESPGLIQETQYF. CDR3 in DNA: TGCGCCAGCAGTGAGTCCCCTGGGCTGATCCAAGAGACCCAGTACTTC.